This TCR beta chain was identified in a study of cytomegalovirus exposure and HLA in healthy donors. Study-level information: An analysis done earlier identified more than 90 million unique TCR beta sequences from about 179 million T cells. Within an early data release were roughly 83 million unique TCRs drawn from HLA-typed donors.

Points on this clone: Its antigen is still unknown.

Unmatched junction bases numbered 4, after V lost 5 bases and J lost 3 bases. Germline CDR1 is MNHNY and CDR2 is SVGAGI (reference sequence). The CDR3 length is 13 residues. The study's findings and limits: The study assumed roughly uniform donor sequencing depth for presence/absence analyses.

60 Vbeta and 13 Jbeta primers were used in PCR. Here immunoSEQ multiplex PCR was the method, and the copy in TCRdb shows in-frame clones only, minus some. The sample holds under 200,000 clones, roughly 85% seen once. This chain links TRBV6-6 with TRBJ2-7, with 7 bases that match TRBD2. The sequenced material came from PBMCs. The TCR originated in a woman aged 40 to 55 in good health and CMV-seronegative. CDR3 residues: CASSRGDYYEQYF. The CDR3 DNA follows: TGTGCCAGCAGTCGGGGGGACTACTACGAGCAGTACTTC.